Presented here are 29 T cell receptor beta chains from one specimen sequenced in a study of post-analysis software for immune sequencing data. The library was made from cDNA and included unique molecular identifiers. TCRdb re-derived calls from the PCR reads in MiXCR, one entry per CDR3 protein. The sample lists fewer than 850,000 distinct CDR3 sequences; approximately 30% were seen once. General observations from the study: Roughly 5 TRBV segments, TRBV5-6, TRBV5-1 and TRBV20-1 among them, were found more frequent in patients than controls.

Their cognate antigens are unknown. Sample: blood. All receptors derive from a girl aged 10-17 years with multiple sclerosis.

This sequence joins TRBV27 and TRBJ2-5; the D gene could be TRBD1 or TRBD2 (5 bases each). The CDR3 runs 16 residues. V lost 7 bases, J lost 7 bases, and 25 bases lay in between. Per the germline V gene, CDR1 is MNHEY and CDR2 is SMNVEV (reference sequence). The DNA for the CDR3 is TGTGCCAGCACCTCCCGTCAGGGACCGAGTTTTGGGACCCAGTACTTC. Its translation is CASTSRQGPSFGTQYF.

The genes are TRBV27 and TRBJ2-5, with 8 bases identical to TRBD1. The J call may be faulty, since TRBJ2-7 better matches the DNA end. The CDR3 contains 15 residues. The germline CDR1 and CDR2 sequences are MNHEY and SMNVEV (reference sequence). The CDR3 reads CASSSTRVRGHEQYF. As DNA, the CDR3 is TGTGCCAGCAGTTCCACGCGTGTCAGGGGGCACGAGCAGTACTTC.

The rearrangement uses TRBV7-6 and TRBJ2-1; D may be TRBD2 (5 bases). In germline, CDR1 is SGHVS, CDR2 FNYEAQ. The CDR3 contains 14 residues. Deletions cut 2 bases from V and 6 bases from J, with 11 bases between. CDR3 region: CASSLRIRGNEQFF. The CDR3 DNA is TGTGCCAGCAGCTTACGTATCCGGGGCAATGAGCAGTTCTTC.

The gene calls are TRBV18 and TRBJ2-3, with TRBD2 identical over 8 bases. Germline lookup yields CDR1 KGHSH and CDR2 LQKENI. Trimming took 3 bases from V and 8 from J; bases not matched to a gene: 7. CDR3 length: 14 residues. DNA for the CDR3: TGTGCCAGCTCACCCGCGCGGGAGGACTCTACGCAGTATTTT. Translated, it gives CASSPAREDSTQYF.

The chain employs TRBV20-1 and TRBJ2-1, with D hard to call. This CDR3 has 14 amino acids. Germline V gene sequence: CDR1 DFQATT, CDR2 SNEGSKA (reference sequence). Trimming stripped 5 bases from V and 0 bases from J, with 11 bases between. CDR3 nucleotide sequence: TGCAGTGCTCGGACCCGGGCCTCCTACAATGAGCAGTTCTTC. Translating it yields CSARTRASYNEQFF.

This clonotype was seen more than once but under ten times. The chain combines TRBV6-5 with TRBJ1-2; D is perhaps TRBD1 (6 bases). Germline CDR1 MNHEY, CDR2 SVGAGI. Trimming pared 0 bases from V and 7 bases from J, leaving 12 bases between. This CDR3 comprises 14 residues. The DNA of the CDR3 is TGTGCCAGCAGTTACTCCCCCCAGGGGCTTGGCTACACCTTC. Translated, it gives CASSYSPQGLGYTF.

This clonotype was seen only a few times. Here the CDR3 reads CASTHSPGLAGNEQFF. In DNA, the CDR3 is TGTGCCAGCACCCATAGTCCGGGACTAGCAGGCAATGAGCAGTTCTTC. The rearrangement links TRBV27 to TRBJ2-1, with TRBD2 matching over 9 bases. Germline CDR1 reads MNHEY; CDR2 reads SMNVEV (reference sequence). The length of the CDR3 is 16 residues. V lost 7 bases to trimming and J lost 6 bases; unmatched junction nucleotides: 13.

The chain uses TRBV6-2 or TRBV6-3 and TRBJ1-5; unclear D gene. The CDR3 runs to 13 residues. Trimming removed 4 bases at V and 7 bases at J, with 11 bases between. The germline V gene encodes CDR1 MNHEY and CDR2 SVGEGT. For the CDR3, the DNA is TGTGCCAGCAGTTTTTTCTCCGGGCAGCCCCAGCATTTT. Its translation: CASSFFSGQPQHF.

The table lists this clonotype with a count of one. CDR3 coding DNA: TGTGCCAGCAGTTTATCCTACCGGGGGCCAAAGCCGGCGTACTTC. Its protein is CASSLSYRGPKPAYF. The chain combines TRBV28 with TRBJ2-4; either TRBD1 or TRBD2 may fit D (6 bases each). Germline loops: CDR1 MDHEN, CDR2 SYDVKM. This CDR3 contains 15 residues. Trimming pared 1 base from V and 15 bases from J, leaving 22 bases between.

The V and J genes are TRBV6-6 and TRBJ1-5; the match to TRBD1 covers 7 bases. CDR3 length: 14 residues. In germline, CDR1 is MNHNY, CDR2 SVGAGI (reference sequence). V was clipped by 4 bases and J by 1 base; unmatched bases: 1. CDR3 amino acids: CASSWGQSNQPQHF. CDR3 bases: TGTGCCAGCAGTTGGGGACAGAGCAATCAGCCCCAGCATTTT.

The rearrangement uses TRBV28 and TRBJ1-2, with D tentatively TRBD1 (5 bases). This CDR3 is 15 amino acids long. The germline V gene has CDR1 MDHEN and CDR2 SYDVKM. Trimming pared 4 bases from V and 8 bases from J, leaving 20 bases between. The CDR3: CASSSHPTGVGGYTF. In DNA, the CDR3 is TGTGCCAGCAGTTCTCACCCTACGGGGGTCGGAGGCTACACCTTC.

This clonotype was observed a handful of times. This chain uses TRBV3-1 with TRBJ2-2, with D hard to call. V lost 1 base to trimming and J lost 6 bases, with 9 bases between them. Germline V gene data show CDR1 as LGHDT and CDR2 as YNNKEL (reference sequence). The CDR3 is 14 amino acids. CDR3 nucleotides: TGTGCCAGCAGCCAAGGTTCCGGGTCCGGGGAGCTGTTTTTT. This sequence encodes CASSQGSGSGELFF.

This clonotype was counted only a few times. The J gene is TRBJ2-1, the V gene TRBV9; 8 bases are a match to TRBD2. V was pared by 0 bases and J by 8 bases, with 4 bases of the junction left unmatched. CDR1 and CDR2 from the germline V gene are SGDLS and YYNGEE. The CDR3 sequence is 14 residues long. This CDR3 is CASSVDGRAYEQFF. The CDR3 DNA reads as TGTGCCAGCAGCGTAGACGGGAGGGCCTATGAGCAGTTCTTC.

The chain employs TRBV13 and TRBJ2-1, with TRBD1 as a possible D gene (5 bases). This CDR3 spans 12 amino acids. Looked up from germline, CDR1 is PRHDT and CDR2 is FYEKMQ (reference sequence). V was shortened by 3 bases and J by 8 bases, with 8 bases between the two germline ends. CDR3 DNA sequence: TGTGCCAGCAGCTTCACAGGTTATGAGCAGTTCTTC. Translated, it gives CASSFTGYEQFF.

This clonotype appeared a few times. The V and J genes are TRBV6-6 and TRBJ1-2; no firm D call. Germline CDR1 is MNHNY and CDR2 is SVGAGI (reference sequence). This CDR3 is 12 amino acids long. V was cut by 8 bases and J by 8 bases, with 15 bases left in between. CDR3 loop: CASGLGGWGYTF. The DNA for the CDR3 is TGTGCCAGCGGGCTTGGTGGGTGGGGCTACACCTTC.

This clonotype was counted a single time. The rearrangement links TRBV12-3 or TRBV12-4 to TRBJ2-5, with D perhaps assigned TRBD1 or TRBD2 (5 bases each). The J call may not be correct, given that the DNA end is closer to TRBJ2-7. The CDR3 is 13 amino acids. CDR3 amino acids: CASSYRGPYEQYF. For the CDR3, the DNA is TGTGCCAGCAGTTACCGGGGCCCCTACGAGCAGTACTTC.

As DNA, the CDR3 is TGTGCCAGCAGCGTAGGACGGGGAACAGGTGAAGCTTTCTTT. Translating it yields CASSVGRGTGEAFF. V is TRBV9 and J is TRBJ1-1; a weak D match, TRBD1 (5 bases). Germline CDR1 reads SGDLS; CDR2 reads YYNGEE. V was trimmed by 0 bases and J by 7 bases, leaving 13 bases between them. The CDR3 has 14 amino acids.

The chain joins TRBV5-1 to TRBJ2-5; D possibly corresponds to TRBD2 (5 bases). Germline CDR1 reads SGHRS; CDR2 reads YFSETQ. V was clipped by 0 bases and J by 1 base, with 10 bases between them. The CDR3 length is 15 residues. CDR3 sequence (DNA): TGCGCCAGCAGCTTGGGTGGAGCGGTCCAAGAGACCCAGTACTTC. Translating gives CASSLGGAVQETQYF.

As for this clonotype: The junction differs from germline at one of its ends, possibly a read error. The chain is built from TRBV28 and TRBJ2-1; D unclear. Per the germline V gene, CDR1 is MDHEN and CDR2 is SYDVKM. The CDR3 spans 13 residues. CDR3 DNA: TGTGCCGGCAGTTTAAGCTCTGGGATGGGTCAGTTCTTC. It yields the protein CAGSLSSGMGQFF.

This clonotype was detected only a few times. This chain connects TRBV12-3 or TRBV12-4 to TRBJ1-2; D is unclear. This CDR3 contains 15 residues. V was trimmed by 6 bases and J by 7 bases, leaving 21 bases between them. The CDR3 DNA sequence: TGTGCCAGCAGCCCCCTCGGAGCCGATCCAACTGGCTACACCTTC. Encoded protein: CASSPLGADPTGYTF.

The chain joins TRBV12-3 or TRBV12-4 to TRBJ1-5; TRBD1 might be the D (6 bases). Trimming took 6 bases from V and 7 from J, leaving 13 bases between them. The CDR3 has 13 residues. The CDR3, as DNA: TGTGCCAGCAGGAAACAGGGATCCCAGCCCCAGCATTTT. Its protein is CASRKQGSQPQHF.

The chain uses TRBV3-1 and TRBJ1-6; D possibly corresponds to TRBD1 (5 bases). The germline CDR1 and CDR2 sequences are LGHDT and YNNKEL (reference sequence). V shed 4 bases and J shed 10 bases, with 14 bases lying between them. The CDR3 extends over 14 amino acids. The CDR3 region has the DNA TGTGCCAGCAGCCGACGAACAGGTGGATCACCCCTCCACTTT. It specifies CASSRRTGGSPLHF.

The chain employs TRBV12-3 or TRBV12-4 and TRBJ2-5; the match to TRBD1 covers 8 bases. The junction had 12 bases not matched to a gene; V was cut back by 7 bases and J by 5 bases. This CDR3 is 15 amino acids long. CDR3 loop: CASTKTGASGETQYF. The DNA for the CDR3 is TGTGCCAGCACCAAGACAGGGGCTTCGGGGGAGACCCAGTACTTC.

This clonotype was recorded at least ten times. With a much larger clone just one base away, this may be a read error. The chain recombines TRBV6-1 with TRBJ2-5; no reliable D call. This CDR3 has 11 amino acids. CDR1 is MNHNS and CDR2 is SASEGT in the germline V gene. Trimming pared 6 bases from V and 3 bases from J, leaving 5 bases between. The CDR3 nucleotides are TGTGCCAGCAGCATAAAAGAGACCCAGTACTTC. Residues: CASSIKETQYF.

Ten or more counts support this clonotype. The CDR3 loop is CSARGTSGRYRETQYF. CDR3 coding DNA: TGCAGTGCTAGAGGGACTAGCGGGAGGTACAGGGAGACCCAGTACTTC. The chain combines TRBV20-1 with TRBJ2-5; 14 bases line up with TRBD2. Germline V gives CDR1 DFQATT, CDR2 SNEGSKA (reference sequence). The CDR3 runs 16 residues. The V gene end was trimmed by 1 base and the J gene end by 5 bases; junction bases not matched to a gene: 6.

This clonotype was detected only a few times. This rearrangement joins TRBV7-2 to TRBJ1-2, with 10 bases matching TRBD1. Germline V gives CDR1 SGHTA, CDR2 FQGNSA. V shed 1 base, J shed 2 bases, and the junction held 7 bases outside the gene matches. This CDR3 comprises 17 residues. CDR3 nucleotides: TGTGCCAGCAGCTTAGTGGGTTTGGACAGGGGGAACTATGGCTACACCTTC. It translates to CASSLVGLDRGNYGYTF. The whole variable domain, filled in from reference TRBV7-2 and TRBJ1-2, reads GAGVSQSPSNKVTEKGKDVELRCDPISGHTALYWYRQSLGQGLEFLIYFQGNSAPDKSGLPSDRFSAERTGGSVSTLTIQRTQQEDSAVYLCASSLVGLDRGNYGYTFGSGTRLTVV.

This CDR3 reads CASSARTGATSSYNSPLHF. The DNA for the CDR3 is TGTGCCAGCAGCGCTCGGACAGGGGCTACAAGCTCCTATAATTCACCCCTCCACTTT. The chain has TRBV7-2 and TRBJ1-6; 9 bases align to TRBD1. V dropped 5 bases and J dropped 0; count of bases not matched to a gene: 11. CDR1 SGHTA and CDR2 FQGNSA come from the germline V gene. The CDR3 is 19 residues long.

The chain employs TRBV13 and TRBJ2-1; 11 positions match TRBD2. Germline CDR1 PRHDT, CDR2 FYEKMQ (reference sequence). This CDR3 spans 16 amino acids. J was trimmed by 9 bases and V by 3 bases; bases with no gene match: 10. The CDR3 coding sequence is TGTGCCAGCAGCTTTACTAGCGGGAGACACGGGGGTGAGCAGTTCTTC. Protein sequence: CASSFTSGRHGGEQFF.

This clonotype was observed a few times. The chain joins TRBV4-2 to TRBJ2-1, with D hard to call. Germline V gene sequence: CDR1 LGHNA, CDR2 YNFKEQ. The V and J ends lost 1 base and 6 bases respectively, with 22 bases between them. This CDR3 region has 18 residues. The CDR3, as DNA: TGTGCCAGCAGCCAAGTCATCAACTACGGAGTTCTGGGCAATGAGCAGTTCTTC. Its translation: CASSQVINYGVLGNEQFF.